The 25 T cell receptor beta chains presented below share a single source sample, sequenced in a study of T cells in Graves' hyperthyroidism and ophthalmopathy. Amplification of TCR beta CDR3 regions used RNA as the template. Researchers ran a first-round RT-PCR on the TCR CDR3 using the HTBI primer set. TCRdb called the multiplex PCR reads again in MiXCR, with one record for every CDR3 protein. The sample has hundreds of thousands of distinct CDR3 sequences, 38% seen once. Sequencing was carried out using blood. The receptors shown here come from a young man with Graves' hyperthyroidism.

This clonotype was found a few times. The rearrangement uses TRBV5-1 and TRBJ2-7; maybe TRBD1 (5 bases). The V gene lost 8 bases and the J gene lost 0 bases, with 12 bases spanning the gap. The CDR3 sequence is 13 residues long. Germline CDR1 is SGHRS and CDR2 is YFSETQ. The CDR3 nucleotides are TGCGCCAGTCAGGGCGGCAGCTCCTACGAGCAGTACTTC. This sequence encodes CASQGGSSYEQYF.

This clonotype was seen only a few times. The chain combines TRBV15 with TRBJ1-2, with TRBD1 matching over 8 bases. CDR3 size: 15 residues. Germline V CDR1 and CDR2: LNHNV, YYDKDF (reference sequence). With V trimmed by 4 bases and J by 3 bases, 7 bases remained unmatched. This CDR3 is CATSKIQGGDYGYTF. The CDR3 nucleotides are TGTGCCACCAGCAAGATACAGGGGGGAGACTATGGCTACACCTTC.

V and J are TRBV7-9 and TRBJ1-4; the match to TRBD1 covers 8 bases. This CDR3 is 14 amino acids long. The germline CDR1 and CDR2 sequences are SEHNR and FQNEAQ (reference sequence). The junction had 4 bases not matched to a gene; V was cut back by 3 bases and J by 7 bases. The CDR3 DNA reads TGTGCCAGCAGCTTCAGGGGGCACACTGAAAAACTGTTTTTT. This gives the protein CASSFRGHTEKLFF.

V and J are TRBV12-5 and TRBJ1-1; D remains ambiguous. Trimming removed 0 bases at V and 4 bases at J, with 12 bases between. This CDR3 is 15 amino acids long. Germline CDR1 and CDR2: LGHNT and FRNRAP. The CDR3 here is CASGLVLRGRTEAFF. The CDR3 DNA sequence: TGTGCTAGTGGTTTGGTACTGAGAGGTCGCACTGAAGCTTTCTTT.

The CDR3 loop reads CSAGGQGALYEQYF. CDR3 DNA sequence: TGCAGTGCTGGGGGACAGGGGGCCCTCTACGAGCAGTACTTC. The genes are TRBV20-1 and TRBJ2-7; TRBD1 aligns across 12 bases. The CDR3 is made up of 14 amino acids. CDR1 is DFQATT and CDR2 is SNEGSKA in the germline V gene (reference sequence). V trimming: 5 bases; J trimming: 3 bases; junction bases outside the gene matches: 5.

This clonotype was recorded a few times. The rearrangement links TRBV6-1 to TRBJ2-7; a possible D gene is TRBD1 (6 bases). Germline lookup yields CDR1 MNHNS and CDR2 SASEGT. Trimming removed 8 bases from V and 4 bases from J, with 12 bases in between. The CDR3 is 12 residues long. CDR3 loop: CASWTVVYEQYF. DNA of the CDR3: TGTGCCAGCTGGACAGTGGTTTACGAGCAGTACTTC.

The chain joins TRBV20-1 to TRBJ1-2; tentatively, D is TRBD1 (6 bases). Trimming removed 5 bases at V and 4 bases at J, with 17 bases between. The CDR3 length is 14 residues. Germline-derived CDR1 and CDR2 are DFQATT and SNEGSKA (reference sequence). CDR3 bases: TGCAGTGCTCGTGACAGGAGCTTAGGCTATGGCTACACCTTC. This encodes CSARDRSLGYGYTF.

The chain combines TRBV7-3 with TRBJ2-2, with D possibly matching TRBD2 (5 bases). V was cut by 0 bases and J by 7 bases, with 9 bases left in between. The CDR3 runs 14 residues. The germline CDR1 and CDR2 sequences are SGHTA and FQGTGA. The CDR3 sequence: CASSLTGNGGELFF. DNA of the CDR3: TGTGCCAGCAGCTTAACCGGGAATGGCGGGGAGCTGTTTTTT.

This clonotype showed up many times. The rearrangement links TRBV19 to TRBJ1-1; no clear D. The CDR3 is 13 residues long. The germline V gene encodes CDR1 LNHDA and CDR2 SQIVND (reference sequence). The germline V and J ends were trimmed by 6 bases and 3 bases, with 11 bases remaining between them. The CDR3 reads CASRPLGDTEAFF. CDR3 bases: TGTGCCAGTAGACCTCTCGGGGACACTGAAGCTTTCTTT.

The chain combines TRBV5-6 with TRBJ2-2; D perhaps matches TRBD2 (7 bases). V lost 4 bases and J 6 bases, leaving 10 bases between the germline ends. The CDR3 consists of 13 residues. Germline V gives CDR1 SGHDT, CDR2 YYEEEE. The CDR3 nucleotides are TGTGCCAGCAGCCAAGGGGGGGCCGGGGAGCTGTTTTTT. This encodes CASSQGGAGELFF.

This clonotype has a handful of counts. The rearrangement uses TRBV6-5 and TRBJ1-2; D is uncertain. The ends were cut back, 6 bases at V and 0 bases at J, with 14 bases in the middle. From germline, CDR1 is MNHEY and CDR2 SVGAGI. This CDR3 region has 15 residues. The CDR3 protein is CASSSSPWANYGYTF. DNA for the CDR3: TGTGCCAGCAGCTCCAGCCCCTGGGCTAACTATGGCTACACCTTC.

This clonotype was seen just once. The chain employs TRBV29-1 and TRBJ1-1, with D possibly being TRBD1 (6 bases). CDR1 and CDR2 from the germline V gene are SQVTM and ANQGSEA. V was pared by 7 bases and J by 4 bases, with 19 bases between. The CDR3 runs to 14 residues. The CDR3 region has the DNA TGCAGCGCCGCCGAGACAGGAGGATTCACTGAAGCTTTCTTT. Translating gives CSAAETGGFTEAFF.

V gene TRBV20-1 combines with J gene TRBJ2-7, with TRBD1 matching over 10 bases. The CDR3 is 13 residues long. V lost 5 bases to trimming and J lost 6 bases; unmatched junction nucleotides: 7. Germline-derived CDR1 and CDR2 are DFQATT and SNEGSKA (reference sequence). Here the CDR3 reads CSAPGQGGGEQYF. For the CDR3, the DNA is TGCAGTGCTCCTGGACAGGGGGGAGGCGAGCAGTACTTC.

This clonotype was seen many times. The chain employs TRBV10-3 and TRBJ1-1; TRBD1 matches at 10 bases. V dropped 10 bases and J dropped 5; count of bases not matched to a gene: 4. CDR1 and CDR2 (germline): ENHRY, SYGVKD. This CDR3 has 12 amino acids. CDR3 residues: CATGTGDTEAFF. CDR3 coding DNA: TGTGCCACCGGGACAGGGGATACTGAAGCTTTCTTT.

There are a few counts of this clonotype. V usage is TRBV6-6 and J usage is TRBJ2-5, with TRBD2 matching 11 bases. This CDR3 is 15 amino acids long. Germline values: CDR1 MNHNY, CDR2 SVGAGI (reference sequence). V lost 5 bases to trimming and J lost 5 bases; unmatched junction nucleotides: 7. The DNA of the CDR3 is TGTGCCAGCAGTCATAGCGGGAGGGCCTTGGAGACCCAGTACTTC. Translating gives CASSHSGRALETQYF.

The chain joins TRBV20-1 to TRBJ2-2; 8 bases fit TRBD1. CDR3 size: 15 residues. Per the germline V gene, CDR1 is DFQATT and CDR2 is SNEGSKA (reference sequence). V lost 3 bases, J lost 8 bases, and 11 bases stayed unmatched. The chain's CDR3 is CSARSPRGQVGELFF. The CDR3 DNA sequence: TGCAGTGCTAGGAGCCCCAGGGGGCAAGTGGGGGAGCTGTTTTTT.

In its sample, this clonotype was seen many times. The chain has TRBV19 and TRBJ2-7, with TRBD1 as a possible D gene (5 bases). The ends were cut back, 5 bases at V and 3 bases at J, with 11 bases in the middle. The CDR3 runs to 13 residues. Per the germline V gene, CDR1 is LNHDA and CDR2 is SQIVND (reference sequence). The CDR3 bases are TGTGCCAGTAGTGTCGGACACCTCTACGAGCAGTACTTC. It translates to CASSVGHLYEQYF.

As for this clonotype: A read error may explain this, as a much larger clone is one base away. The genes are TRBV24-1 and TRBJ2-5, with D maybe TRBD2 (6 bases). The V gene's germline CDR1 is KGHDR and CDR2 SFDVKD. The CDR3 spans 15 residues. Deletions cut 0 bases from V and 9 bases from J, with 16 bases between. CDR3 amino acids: CATSDLDEIGEAQYF. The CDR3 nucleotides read TGTGCCACCAGTGATTTGGACGAAATTGGGGAGGCCCAGTACTTC.

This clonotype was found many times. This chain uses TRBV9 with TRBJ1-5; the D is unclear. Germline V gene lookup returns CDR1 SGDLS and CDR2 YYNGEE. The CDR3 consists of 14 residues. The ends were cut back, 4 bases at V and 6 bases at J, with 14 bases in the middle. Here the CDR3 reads CASSPDEGGQPQHF. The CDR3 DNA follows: TGTGCCAGCAGCCCAGATGAGGGAGGTCAGCCCCAGCATTTT.

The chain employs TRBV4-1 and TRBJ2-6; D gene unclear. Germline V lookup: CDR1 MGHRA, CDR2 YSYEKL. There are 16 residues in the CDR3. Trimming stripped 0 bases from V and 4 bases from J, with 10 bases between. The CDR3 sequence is CASSQESASGANVLTF. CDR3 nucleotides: TGCGCCAGCAGCCAAGAATCCGCATCCGGGGCCAACGTCCTGACTTTC.

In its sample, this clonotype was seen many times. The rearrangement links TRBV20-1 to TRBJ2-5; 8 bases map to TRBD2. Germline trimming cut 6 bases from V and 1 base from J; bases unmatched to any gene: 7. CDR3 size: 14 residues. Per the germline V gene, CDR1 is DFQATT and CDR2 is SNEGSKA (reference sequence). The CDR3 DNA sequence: TGCAGTGCGATTGGACGGGGGGGCCAAGAGACCCAGTACTTC. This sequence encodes CSAIGRGGQETQYF.

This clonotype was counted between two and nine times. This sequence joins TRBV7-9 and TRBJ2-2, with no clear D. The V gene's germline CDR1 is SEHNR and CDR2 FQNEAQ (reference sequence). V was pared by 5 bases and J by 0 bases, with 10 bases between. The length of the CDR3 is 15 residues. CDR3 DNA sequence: TGTGCCAGCAGCCCGCAGGCGTCGAACACCGGGGAGCTGTTTTTT. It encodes CASSPQASNTGELFF.

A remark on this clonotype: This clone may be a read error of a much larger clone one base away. The CDR3 region has the DNA TGTGCCAGCAGCCAAGCCAAGATCACTGAAGCTTTCTTT. Its translation: CASSQAKITEAFF. The chain links TRBV14 to TRBJ1-1; D not certain. The CDR3 covers 13 residues. Germline CDR1 and CDR2: SGHDN and FVKESK. V gave up 1 base and J gave up 4 bases, with 7 bases separating them.

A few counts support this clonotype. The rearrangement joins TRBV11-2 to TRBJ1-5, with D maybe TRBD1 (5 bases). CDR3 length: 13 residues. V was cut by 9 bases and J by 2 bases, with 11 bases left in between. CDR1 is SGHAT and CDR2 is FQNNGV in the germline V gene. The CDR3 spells CARGPGRNQPQHF. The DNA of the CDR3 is TGTGCCAGGGGACCGGGTCGCAATCAGCCCCAGCATTTT.

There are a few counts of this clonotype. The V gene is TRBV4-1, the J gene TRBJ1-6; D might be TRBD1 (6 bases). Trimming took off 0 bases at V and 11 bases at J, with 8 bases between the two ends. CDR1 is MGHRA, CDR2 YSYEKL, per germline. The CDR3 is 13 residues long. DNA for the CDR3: TGCGCCAGCAGCCAAGAAGGGGGAACACCCCTCCACTTT. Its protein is CASSQEGGTPLHF.